The 22 T cell receptor beta chains given below trace back to one sample, sequenced in a study of T cells in Graves' hyperthyroidism and ophthalmopathy. What was amplified from RNA transcripts were TCR beta CDR3 regions. Researchers ran a first-round RT-PCR on the TCR CDR3 using the HTBI primer set. TCRdb itself ran the multiplex PCR reads through MiXCR, one entry per CDR3 protein. The data hold some 490,000 distinct CDR3 sequences, with around 15% observed a single time. Sequencing was performed on blood. The receptors here all came from a woman between 25 and 40 years old with Graves' ophthalmopathy.

At least ten counts were recorded for this clonotype. This chain joins TRBV30 and TRBJ2-5; perhaps TRBD2 as D (7 bases). CDR1 and CDR2 from the germline V gene are GTSNPN and SVGIG (reference sequence). V shed 5 bases and J shed 2 bases, with 15 bases lying between them. This CDR3 is 14 amino acids long. DNA for the CDR3: TGTGCCTGGGGGGGGGGCAGGGAACAAGAGACCCAGTACTTC. It translates to CAWGGGREQETQYF.

This clonotype was found many times. This chain joins TRBV28 and TRBJ1-5; TRBD1 is a possible D gene (5 bases). Trimming removed 3 bases from V and 1 base from J, with 13 bases in between. This CDR3 contains 16 residues. In germline, CDR1 is MDHEN, CDR2 SYDVKM. In nucleotides, the CDR3 is TGTGCCAGCAGTTTGATTCCGGGGGAGAGCAATCAGCCCCAGCATTTT. Residues: CASSLIPGESNQPQHF. The full variable domain, in which reference TRBV28 and TRBJ1-5 provide the parts outside the CDR3, is DVKVTQSSRYLVKRTGEKVFLECVQDMDHENMFWYRQDPGLGLRLIYFSYDVKMKEKGDIPEGYSVSREKKERFSLILESASTNQTSMYLCASSLIPGESNQPQHFGDGTRLSIL.

This clonotype was detected ten times or more. DNA for the CDR3: TGCAGTGCTATACTAGGGGGCGTAGCAGATACGCAGTATTTT. Its translation is CSAILGGVADTQYF. V gene TRBV20-1 combines with J gene TRBJ2-3, with TRBD1 matching 7 bases. Germline V gene sequence: CDR1 DFQATT, CDR2 SNEGSKA (reference sequence). This CDR3 has 14 amino acids. V was clipped by 4 bases and J by 4 bases; unmatched bases: 8.

The chain links TRBV20-1 to TRBJ2-7; 13 bases are shared with TRBD2. The germline gives CDR1 DFQATT, CDR2 SNEGSKA (reference sequence). The CDR3 runs 18 residues. V lost 2 bases, J lost 0 bases, and 10 bases stayed unmatched. The CDR3 DNA is TGCAGTGCTAGAAAGAGACTAGCGGGAGGACACTACTCCTACGAGCAGTACTTC. This gives the protein CSARKRLAGGHYSYEQYF.

In this sample, this clonotype turned up many times. The genes are TRBV6-6 and TRBJ2-7; TRBD2 matches at 11 bases. Germline V gene sequence: CDR1 MNHNY, CDR2 SVGAGI (reference sequence). V lost 2 bases and J lost 0; bases outside the gene matches: 9. The CDR3 extends over 18 amino acids. In nucleotides, the CDR3 is TGTGCCAGCAGTTACGGGCTAGCGGGGGGAATCAGCTCCTACGAGCAGTACTTC. Protein sequence: CASSYGLAGGISSYEQYF.

The gene calls are TRBV24-1 and TRBJ2-3; 8 bases map to TRBD2. This CDR3 is 14 amino acids long. After removal of 1 base from V and 5 bases from J, the junction contained 1 base not matched to a gene. Germline values: CDR1 KGHDR, CDR2 SFDVKD. The chain's CDR3 is CATSDFLAGDTQYF. The CDR3 DNA follows: TGTGCCACCAGTGATTTTCTAGCGGGAGATACGCAGTATTTT.

This clonotype was seen ten or more times. The V call is TRBV18, the J call TRBJ2-1; 8 nucleotides align to TRBD2. Germline V gene data show CDR1 as KGHSH and CDR2 as LQKENI. The length of the CDR3 is 15 residues. Unmatched junction bases numbered 8, after V lost 3 bases and J lost 7 bases. The DNA of the CDR3 is TGTGCCAGCTCACCCATTTCGGGAGGGGTGAATGAGCAGTTCTTC. It translates to CASSPISGGVNEQFF.

This clonotype was observed once. Compared with germline, one end of the junction differs, possibly owing to a read error. The CDR3 DNA sequence: TGTGCCAGCAGTTACTCGATCCCAGAAGCAACTAATGAAAAACCGTTTTTT. This translates into CASSYSIPEATNEKPFF. This chain joins TRBV6-2 or TRBV6-3 and TRBJ1-4; D unclear. CDR3 size: 17 residues. Germline CDR1 and CDR2: MNHEY and SVGEGT.

This chain uses TRBV5-1 with TRBJ2-1; possibly TRBD2 for D (5 bases). The V end was cut by 3 bases, the J end by 3 bases, with 16 bases between. The CDR3 loop spans 16 amino acids. Germline V CDR1 and CDR2: SGHRS, YFSETQ. The CDR3 region is CASSSMEVSSYNEQFF. DNA of the CDR3: TGCGCCAGCAGCTCGATGGAGGTATCTAGCTACAATGAGCAGTTCTTC.

The V call is TRBV28, the J call TRBJ1-5, with D perhaps matching TRBD1 (5 bases). Germline V CDR1 and CDR2: MDHEN, SYDVKM. V lost 6 bases and J lost 2, with 11 bases in between. The CDR3 contains 14 residues. Written as DNA, the CDR3 is TGTGCCAGCAGAAATCAGGGAGGCAATCAGCCCCAGCATTTT. The encoded protein is CASRNQGGNQPQHF.

This clonotype appeared many times. The V gene is TRBV5-1, the J gene TRBJ2-7; D is perhaps TRBD2 (5 bases). V was trimmed by 3 bases and J by 5 bases, leaving 15 bases between them. The CDR3 consists of 14 residues. Germline V gene data show CDR1 as SGHRS and CDR2 as YFSETQ. In nucleotides, the CDR3 is TGCGCCAGCAGCTCGACTATCGGTTTGAACGAGCAGTACTTC. Amino acids: CASSSTIGLNEQYF. Drawing the rest from reference TRBV5-1 and TRBJ2-7, the complete variable domain is KAGVTQTPRYLIKTRGQQVTLSCSPISGHRSVSWYQQTPGQGLQFLFEYFSETQRNKGNFPGRFSGRQFSNSRSEMNVSTLELGDSALYLCASSSTIGLNEQYFGPGTRLTVT.

This clonotype has a count of ten or more. The chain is built from TRBV20-1 and TRBJ2-1; TRBD1 matches 8 bases. Trimming at V came to 0 bases and at J to 3 bases, leaving 7 bases not matched to a gene. The CDR3 runs 16 residues. Germline V gives CDR1 DFQATT, CDR2 SNEGSKA (reference sequence). The CDR3 DNA is TGCAGTGCTAGAGATCCCAGACAGGGGAACTACAATGAGCAGTTCTTC. Encoded protein: CSARDPRQGNYNEQFF.

This sequence joins TRBV19 and TRBJ2-7; unclear D gene. The germline V and J ends were trimmed by 4 bases and 2 bases, with 15 bases remaining between them. Germline assignment: CDR1 LNHDA and CDR2 SQIVND (reference sequence). The CDR3 has 15 residues. CDR3 loop: CASSTPGRLPYEQYF. The CDR3 DNA reads as TGTGCCAGTAGTACCCCGGGCCGTCTACCCTACGAGCAGTACTTC.

This clonotype was counted many times. This chain uses TRBV12-3 or TRBV12-4 with TRBJ2-4, with 12 bases identical to TRBD2. The CDR3 totals 18 residues. Trimming at V came to 5 bases and at J to 2 bases, leaving 10 bases not matched to a gene. The CDR3 DNA sequence: TGTGCCAGCAGTCGCCAGACTAGCGGGAGAAGTACCAAAAACATTCAGTACTTC. Its protein is CASSRQTSGRSTKNIQYF.

At least ten counts were recorded for this clonotype. The CDR3, as DNA: TGTGCCAGCAGTACGGGGGACGGATCCTACGAGCAGTACTTC. It translates to CASSTGDGSYEQYF. The chain is built from TRBV28 and TRBJ2-7, with a tentative D call TRBD2 (6 bases). Per germline, CDR1 MDHEN and CDR2 SYDVKM. This CDR3 is built from 14 residues. The V and J ends lost 5 bases and 1 base respectively, with 12 bases between them.

Ten or more counts support this clonotype. This chain uses TRBV7-2 with TRBJ2-7; D gene uncertain. The CDR3 length is 15 residues. V gave up 5 bases and J gave up 3 bases, with 17 bases separating them. Germline CDR1 SGHTA, CDR2 FQGNSA. The CDR3 sequence: CASSPSRNGIYEQYF. DNA of the CDR3: TGTGCCAGCAGCCCGAGCAGAAATGGAATCTACGAGCAGTACTTC.

Points on this clonotype: A clone one base away is much larger, so this may be a read error. The CDR3 reads CASSFLQTYEQFF. The DNA for the CDR3 is TGTGCCAGCAGCTTCCTACAGACGTACGAGCAGTTCTTC. The V and J genes are TRBV7-2 and TRBJ2-1; D not certain. Germline CDR1 reads SGHTA; CDR2 reads FQGNSA. Trimming shortened V by 3 bases and J by 10 bases, and 13 bases separated the two germline ends. The CDR3 is 13 residues long.

This rearrangement joins TRBV11-2 to TRBJ2-2; tentatively, D is TRBD2 (6 bases). The V and J ends lost 3 bases and 7 bases respectively, with 12 bases between them. Germline CDR1 reads SGHAT; CDR2 reads FQNNGV. This CDR3 has 14 residues. In nucleotides, the CDR3 is TGTGCCAGCAGCTTCTTAGCGGATATCGGGGAGCTGTTTTTT. Translation: CASSFLADIGELFF. Full variable domain (outside the CDR3, taken from reference TRBV11-2 and TRBJ2-2): EAGVAQSPRYKIIEKRQSVAFWCNPISGHATLYWYQQILGQGPKLLIQFQNNGVVDDSQLPKDRFSAERLKGVDSTLKIQPAKLEDSAVYLCASSFLADIGELFFGEGSRLTVL.

This clonotype was seen repeatedly, ten times or more. The rearrangement joins TRBV6-1 to TRBJ1-2; TRBD1 matches at 10 bases. CDR3 size: 14 residues. The V gene end was trimmed by 7 bases and the J gene end by 8 bases; junction bases not matched to a gene: 10. Germline CDR1 and CDR2: MNHNS and SASEGT. This chain's CDR3 is CASIHPTGGGGYTF. The CDR3 DNA sequence: TGTGCCAGCATCCACCCGACAGGGGGCGGCGGCTACACCTTC.

At least ten counts were recorded for this clonotype. The chain employs TRBV4-3 and TRBJ2-5; 8 bases fit TRBD2. After removal of 4 bases from V and 4 bases from J, the junction contained 11 bases not matched to a gene. CDR3 length: 16 residues. The germline CDR1 and CDR2 sequences are LGHNA and YSLEER. The CDR3, as DNA: TGCGCCAGCAGCCCCAAAAGACGGGGGGGTTTAGAGACCCAGTACTTC. Its translation: CASSPKRRGGLETQYF.

The J gene is TRBJ2-7, the V gene TRBV2, with D possibly TRBD1 on 6 matching bases. Germline V gives CDR1 SNHLY, CDR2 FYNNEI. The CDR3 runs to 15 residues. Trimming shortened V by 6 bases and J by 2 bases, and 17 bases separated the two germline ends. The CDR3 coding sequence is TGTGCCAGCAGCGATCCAGGACAGCGCCCCTACGAGCAGTACTTC. Translation gives CASSDPGQRPYEQYF.

This clonotype has at least ten counts. The chain employs TRBV7-9 and TRBJ2-7, with 7 bases lining up with TRBD2. Unmatched junction bases numbered 15, after V lost 0 bases and J lost 7 bases. The CDR3 runs 17 residues. In germline, CDR1 is SEHNR, CDR2 FQNEAQ (reference sequence). Written as DNA, the CDR3 is TGTGCCAGCAGCTTAGCGCTCGACGGGAGGCGGGGTGGTGAGCAGTACTTC. Its translation: CASSLALDGRRGGEQYF.